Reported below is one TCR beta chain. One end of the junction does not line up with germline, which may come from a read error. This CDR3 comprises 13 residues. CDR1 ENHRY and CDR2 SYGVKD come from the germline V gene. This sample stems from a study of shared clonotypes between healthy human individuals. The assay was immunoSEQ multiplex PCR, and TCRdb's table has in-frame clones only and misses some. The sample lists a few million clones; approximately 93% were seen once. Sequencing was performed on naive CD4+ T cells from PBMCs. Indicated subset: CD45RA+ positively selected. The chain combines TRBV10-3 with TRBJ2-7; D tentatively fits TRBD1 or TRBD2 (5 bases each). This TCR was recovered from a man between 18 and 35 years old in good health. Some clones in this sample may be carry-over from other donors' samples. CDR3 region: CAISESTGDVVHF. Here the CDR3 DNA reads TGTGCCATCAGTGAGTCGACTGGGGACGTCGTACACTTC.